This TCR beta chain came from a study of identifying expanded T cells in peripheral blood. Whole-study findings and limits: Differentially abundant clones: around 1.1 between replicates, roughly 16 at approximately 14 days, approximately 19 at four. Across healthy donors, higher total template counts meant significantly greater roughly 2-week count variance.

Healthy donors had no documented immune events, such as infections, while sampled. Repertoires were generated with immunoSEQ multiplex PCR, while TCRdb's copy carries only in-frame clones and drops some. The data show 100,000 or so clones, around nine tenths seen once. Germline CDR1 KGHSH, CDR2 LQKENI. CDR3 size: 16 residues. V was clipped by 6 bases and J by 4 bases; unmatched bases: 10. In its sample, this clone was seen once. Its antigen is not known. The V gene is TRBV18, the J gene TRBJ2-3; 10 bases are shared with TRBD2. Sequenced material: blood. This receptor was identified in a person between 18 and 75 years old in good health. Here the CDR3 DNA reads TGTGCCAGCTCCCTCCGGGTAGCGGGGGGTCCAGATACGCAGTATTTT. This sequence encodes CASSLRVAGGPDTQYF.